The 18 T cell receptor beta chains reported below all come from one sample, sequenced in a study of T cell responses to AZD1222 COVID-19 vaccine (dated by TCRdb to about 2021). To prepare the library, the immunoSEQ multiplex PCR assay was applied. This is the immuneACCESS table as TCRdb keeps it, with only in-frame sequences that have V and J called. A part of the clones is gone; compared with another copy, unresolved V genes explain less than half, and the rest is unexplained. The sample includes 180,000 or so clones, with 88% observed a single time. In total, the top ten clones hold roughly 26% of the sample. Sample time point, as interpreted from the label and publication: about 28 days (+/-7) after the second vaccine dose. The specimen was peripheral blood, collected 28 days after the second AZD1222 dose. Receptors originate from an adult who received the AZD1222 COVID-19 vaccine.

This clone was picked up a small number of times. Here the CDR3 reads CASSYLRDTEKLFF. The CDR3 bases are TGTGCCAGCAGTTACCTCCGGGACACTGAAAAACTGTTTTTT. The chain is built from TRBV6-2 or TRBV6-3 and TRBJ1-4; tentatively, D is TRBD1 (6 bases). Trimming removed 2 bases at V and 7 bases at J, with 11 bases between. The CDR3 consists of 14 residues. The germline V gene encodes CDR1 MNHEY and CDR2 SVGEGT.

The CDR3 loop is CASSPPALRGEQFF. CDR3 sequence (DNA): TGTGCCAGCAGTCCGCCGGCCTTACGTGGGGAGCAGTTCTTC. The chain has TRBV28 and TRBJ2-1; D not resolved. V lost 5 bases to trimming and J lost 10 bases, with 18 bases between them. Per the germline V gene, CDR1 is MDHEN and CDR2 is SYDVKM. The CDR3 length is 14 residues.

The rearrangement uses TRBV7-2 and TRBJ2-7; D gene unclear. The CDR3 is 13 amino acids. From germline, CDR1 is SGHTA and CDR2 FQGNSA. Between the trimmed V and J ends, which lost 5 bases and 4 bases, there was a span of 12 bases. CDR3 bases: TGTGCCAGCAGCGCCCTCGATCCTTACGAGCAGTACTTC. This gives the protein CASSALDPYEQYF.

The V and J genes are TRBV6-6 and TRBJ2-7; D is possibly TRBD1 (6 bases). The V and J ends lost 6 bases and 2 bases respectively, with 14 bases between them. There are 14 residues in the CDR3. The germline gives CDR1 MNHNY, CDR2 SVGAGI (reference sequence). In DNA, the CDR3 is TGTGCCAGCAGCCAGGGACACGCCACCTACGAGCAGTACTTC. Translating gives CASSQGHATYEQYF.

The chain combines TRBV12-3 or TRBV12-4 with TRBJ2-7; D possibly corresponds to TRBD2 (7 bases). The germline V and J ends were trimmed by 6 bases and 5 bases, with 11 bases remaining between them. This CDR3 contains 12 residues. The CDR3 region has the DNA TGTGCCAGCAGCAAGGGGGGGAACGAGCAGTACTTC. Encoded protein: CASSKGGNEQYF.

The V and J genes are TRBV7-9 and TRBJ2-1; 10 bases are a match to TRBD1. Germline lookup yields CDR1 SEHNR and CDR2 FQNEAQ (reference sequence). The V and J ends lost 4 bases and 7 bases, in that order; junction bases with no gene match: 13. The CDR3 runs 17 residues. The CDR3 bases are TGTGCCAGCAGCTCCGGGAGGGGGACAGGGGAGGGGAATGAGCAGTTCTTC. It encodes CASSSGRGTGEGNEQFF.

This clone was counted a single time. The rearrangement joins TRBV3-1 (or the pseudogene TRBV3-2) to TRBJ2-3, with TRBD1 matching 9 bases. CDR1 is LGHDT, CDR2 YNNKEL, per germline (reference sequence). J lost 4 bases, V lost 3 bases, and 5 bases had no gene match. The CDR3 has 15 amino acids. CDR3 nucleotides: TGTGCCAGCAGCCAGGGACAGGGAGATGCAGATACGCAGTATTTT. This gives the protein CASSQGQGDADTQYF.

The chain uses TRBV5-1 and TRBJ2-3; D might be TRBD2 (5 bases). Germline values: CDR1 SGHRS, CDR2 YFSETQ. Trimming stripped 0 bases from V and 4 bases from J, with 12 bases between. The CDR3 totals 15 residues. The CDR3: CASSLEGREADTQYF. The CDR3 DNA reads as TGCGCCAGCAGCTTGGAGGGTCGGGAAGCAGATACGCAGTATTTT.

V gene TRBV15 combines with J gene TRBJ2-1, with 7 bases lining up with TRBD1. CDR1 is LNHNV and CDR2 is YYDKDF in the germline V gene (reference sequence). The CDR3 runs 16 residues. The ends lost 0 bases at V and 4 bases at J; junction bases unmatched: 6. The CDR3 sequence: CATSRDTGRGYNEQFF. DNA of the CDR3: TGTGCCACCAGCAGAGATACGGGCAGGGGGTACAATGAGCAGTTCTTC.

V usage is TRBV6-5 and J usage is TRBJ2-7; perhaps TRBD2 as D (5 bases). V lost 7 bases, J lost 2 bases, and 9 bases lay in between. CDR1 is MNHEY, CDR2 SVGAGI, per germline. CDR3 length equals 12 residues. The chain's CDR3 is CASMRETYEQYF. In DNA form, the CDR3 reads TGTGCCAGCATGAGGGAGACCTACGAGCAGTACTTC.

This chain connects TRBV9 to TRBJ2-3, with 7 bases fitting TRBD2. CDR3 length: 15 amino acids. Losses at the gene ends were 4 bases for V and 1 base for J; bases not matched to a gene: 6. Germline CDR1 and CDR2: SGDLS and YYNGEE. Here the CDR3 reads CASSLREWGTDTQYF. CDR3 bases: TGTGCCAGCAGCCTGCGGGAGTGGGGCACAGATACGCAGTATTTT.

The chain is built from TRBV2 and TRBJ2-7; 9 nucleotides line up with TRBD1. The length of the CDR3 is 14 residues. The V and J ends lost 5 bases and 4 bases, in that order; junction bases with no gene match: 6. CDR1 SNHLY and CDR2 FYNNEI come from the germline V gene. The CDR3: CASSQQGARYEQYF. CDR3 DNA sequence: TGTGCCAGCAGTCAACAGGGGGCGCGGTACGAGCAGTACTTC.

The chain recombines TRBV3-1 (or the pseudogene TRBV3-2) with TRBJ2-7, with 10 bases fitting TRBD2. This CDR3 is built from 17 residues. The J segment lost 5 bases and the V segment lost 4 bases, leaving 14 bases of the junction unmatched. Germline lookup yields CDR1 LGHDT and CDR2 YNNKEL (reference sequence). This CDR3 reads CASSRSGRAQPRNEQYF. The CDR3 nucleotides read TGTGCCAGCAGCCGGAGCGGGAGGGCCCAACCCAGAAACGAGCAGTACTTC.

The J gene is TRBJ2-2, the V gene TRBV4-3, with 12 bases identical to TRBD2. Trimming cost V 1 base and J 7 bases; bases outside gene matches: 4. The CDR3 covers 16 residues. Germline V lookup: CDR1 LGHNA, CDR2 YSLEER. The DNA of the CDR3 is TGCGCCAGCAGCCAAGGGACTAGCGGGATAGGCGGGGAGCTGTTTTTT. Its protein product is CASSQGTSGIGGELFF.

The chain couples TRBV5-1 to TRBJ1-2; 8 bases agree with TRBD1. This CDR3 is 12 amino acids long. The germline CDR1 and CDR2 sequences are SGHRS and YFSETQ. J lost 8 bases, V lost 7 bases, and 7 bases had no gene match. The CDR3 region has the DNA TGCGCCAGCGGACAGGGATCCTGGGGCTACACCTTC. This codes for CASGQGSWGYTF.

The rearrangement uses TRBV6-5 and TRBJ1-5; D is uncertain. Germline V gene lookup returns CDR1 MNHEY and CDR2 SVGAGI. The CDR3 extends over 11 amino acids. Trimming shortened V by 6 bases and J by 9 bases, and 9 bases separated the two germline ends. The CDR3 spells CASSHSSPQHF. Written as DNA, the CDR3 is TGTGCCAGCAGCCACAGTTCGCCCCAGCATTTT.

The chain has TRBV5-6 and TRBJ2-3, with TRBD1 as a possible D gene (6 bases). Trimming took 2 bases from V and 8 from J, leaving 15 bases between them. In germline, CDR1 is SGHDT, CDR2 YYEEEE. This CDR3 has 14 amino acids. The CDR3 protein is CASSLGQGTGTQYF. The CDR3 DNA reads TGTGCCAGCAGCTTAGGTCAGGGGACGGGTACGCAGTATTTT.

This clone was found once. The chain is built from TRBV4-2 and TRBJ1-2; no clear D. Germline CDR1 reads LGHNA; CDR2 reads YNFKEQ. The V and J ends lost 1 base and 8 bases respectively, with 17 bases between them. The CDR3 length is 15 residues. Written as DNA, the CDR3 is TGTGCCAGCAGCCAAGTCCTGTTTTCTAACTGGGGCTACACCTTC. Protein product: CASSQVLFSNWGYTF.